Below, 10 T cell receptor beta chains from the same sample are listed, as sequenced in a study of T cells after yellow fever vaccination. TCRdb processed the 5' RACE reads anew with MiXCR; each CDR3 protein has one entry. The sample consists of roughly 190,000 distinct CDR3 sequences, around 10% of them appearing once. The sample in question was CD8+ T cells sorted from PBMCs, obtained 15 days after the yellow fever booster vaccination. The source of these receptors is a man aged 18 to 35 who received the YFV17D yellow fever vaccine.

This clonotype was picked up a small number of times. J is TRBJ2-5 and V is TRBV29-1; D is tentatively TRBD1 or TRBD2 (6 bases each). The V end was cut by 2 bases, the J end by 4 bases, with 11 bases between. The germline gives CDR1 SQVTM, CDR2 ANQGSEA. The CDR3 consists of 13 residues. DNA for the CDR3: TGCAGCGTTGAATGGGGGGCCGGAGAGACCCAGTACTTC. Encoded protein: CSVEWGAGETQYF.

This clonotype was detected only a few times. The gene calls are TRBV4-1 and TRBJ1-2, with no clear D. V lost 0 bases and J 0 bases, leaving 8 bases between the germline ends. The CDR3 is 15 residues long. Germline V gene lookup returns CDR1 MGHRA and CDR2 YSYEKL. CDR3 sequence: CASSQERAANYGYTF. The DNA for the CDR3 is TGCGCCAGCAGCCAAGAAAGGGCAGCTAACTATGGCTACACCTTC.

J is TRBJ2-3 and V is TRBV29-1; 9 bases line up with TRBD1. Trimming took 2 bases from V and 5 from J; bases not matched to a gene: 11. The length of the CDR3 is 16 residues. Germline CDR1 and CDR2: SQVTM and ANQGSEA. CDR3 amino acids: CSVEYRTGASRDTQYF. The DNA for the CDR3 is TGCAGCGTTGAATATAGGACAGGGGCCTCAAGAGATACGCAGTATTTT.

CDR3 DNA: TGCGCCAGCAGCTTGGGGGACACGACAGTACAAGAGACCCAGTACTTC. Amino acids: CASSLGDTTVQETQYF. V usage is TRBV5-1 and J usage is TRBJ2-5; tentatively, D is TRBD1 (6 bases). Deletions cut 0 bases from V and 2 bases from J, with 14 bases between. Germline CDR1 reads SGHRS; CDR2 reads YFSETQ. This CDR3 region has 16 residues.

CDR3 protein: CASSRGVHQPQHF. The CDR3 DNA follows: TGTGCCAGCAGTCGCGGGGTCCATCAGCCCCAGCATTTT. The chain recombines TRBV6-2 or TRBV6-3 with TRBJ1-5; unclear D gene. CDR1 MNHEY and CDR2 SVGEGT come from the germline V gene. The V end was cut by 5 bases, the J end by 5 bases, with 10 bases between. The CDR3 has 13 residues.

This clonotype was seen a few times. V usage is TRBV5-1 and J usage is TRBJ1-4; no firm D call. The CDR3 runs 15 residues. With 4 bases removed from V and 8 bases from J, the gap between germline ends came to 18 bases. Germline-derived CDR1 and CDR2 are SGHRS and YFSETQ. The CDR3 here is CASSTRPDTVEKLFF. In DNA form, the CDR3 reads TGCGCCAGCAGCACCCGGCCAGACACCGTGGAAAAACTGTTTTTT. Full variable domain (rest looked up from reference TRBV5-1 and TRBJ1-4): KAGVTQTPRYLIKTRGQQVTLSCSPISGHRSVSWYQQTPGQGLQFLFEYFSETQRNKGNFPGRFSGRQFSNSRSEMNVSTLELGDSALYLCASSTRPDTVEKLFFGSGTQLSVL.

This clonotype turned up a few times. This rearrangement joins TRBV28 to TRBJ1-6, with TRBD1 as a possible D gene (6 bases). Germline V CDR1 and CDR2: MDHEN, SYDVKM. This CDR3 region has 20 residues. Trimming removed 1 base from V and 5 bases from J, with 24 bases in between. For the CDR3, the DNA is TGTGCCAGCAGTTTATTTTTTGAGTCCCCCATCGGACAGAATAATTCACCCCTCCACTTT. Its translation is CASSLFFESPIGQNNSPLHF.

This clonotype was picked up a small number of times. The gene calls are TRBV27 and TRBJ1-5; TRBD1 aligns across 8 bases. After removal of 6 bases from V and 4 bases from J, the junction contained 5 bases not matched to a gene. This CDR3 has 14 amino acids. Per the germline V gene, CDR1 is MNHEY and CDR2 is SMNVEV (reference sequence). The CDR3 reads CASRGTGGNQPQHF. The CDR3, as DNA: TGTGCCAGCAGGGGGACAGGCGGGAATCAGCCCCAGCATTTT.

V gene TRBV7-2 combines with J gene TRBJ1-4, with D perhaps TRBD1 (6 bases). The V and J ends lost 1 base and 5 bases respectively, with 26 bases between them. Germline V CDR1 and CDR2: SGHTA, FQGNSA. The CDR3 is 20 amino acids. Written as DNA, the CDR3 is TGTGCCAGCAGCTTAGGTCTGGGGGCCTCGACTAACTCGTTAAATGAAAAACTGTTTTTT. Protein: CASSLGLGASTNSLNEKLFF.

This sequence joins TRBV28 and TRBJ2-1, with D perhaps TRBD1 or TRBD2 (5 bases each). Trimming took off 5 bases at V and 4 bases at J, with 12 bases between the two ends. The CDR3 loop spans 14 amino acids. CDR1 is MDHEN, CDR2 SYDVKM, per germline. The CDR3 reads CASSPRDGYNEQFF. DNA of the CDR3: TGTGCCAGCAGTCCCAGGGACGGATACAATGAGCAGTTCTTC.